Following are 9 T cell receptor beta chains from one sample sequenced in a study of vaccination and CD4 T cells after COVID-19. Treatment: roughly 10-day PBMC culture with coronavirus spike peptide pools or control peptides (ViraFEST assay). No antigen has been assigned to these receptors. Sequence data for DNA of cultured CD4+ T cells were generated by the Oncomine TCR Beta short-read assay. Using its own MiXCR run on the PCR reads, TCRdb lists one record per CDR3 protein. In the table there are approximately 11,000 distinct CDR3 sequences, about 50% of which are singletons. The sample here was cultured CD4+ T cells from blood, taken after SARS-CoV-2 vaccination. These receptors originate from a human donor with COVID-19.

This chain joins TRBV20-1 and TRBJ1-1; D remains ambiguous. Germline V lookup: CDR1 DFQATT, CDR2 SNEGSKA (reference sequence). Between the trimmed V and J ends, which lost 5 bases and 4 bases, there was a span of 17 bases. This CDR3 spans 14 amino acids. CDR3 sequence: CSAPTFKGGTEAFF. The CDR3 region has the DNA TGCAGTGCTCCAACGTTTAAGGGAGGCACTGAAGCTTTCTTT.

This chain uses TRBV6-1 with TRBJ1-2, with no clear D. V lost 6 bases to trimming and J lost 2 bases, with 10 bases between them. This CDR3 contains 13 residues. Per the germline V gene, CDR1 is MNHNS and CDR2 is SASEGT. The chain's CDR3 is CASRQPGNYGYTF. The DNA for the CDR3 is TGTGCCAGCAGGCAACCGGGAAACTATGGCTACACCTTC.

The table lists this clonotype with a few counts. CDR3: CATSRGTDPAGHGYTF. The CDR3 region has the DNA TGTGCCACCAGCAGGGGGACAGATCCCGCCGGACATGGCTACACCTTC. This chain joins TRBV15 and TRBJ1-2; TRBD1 matches at 7 bases. The CDR3 is 16 amino acids. V was clipped by 3 bases and J by 6 bases; unmatched bases: 13. Looked up from germline, CDR1 is LNHNV and CDR2 is YYDKDF (reference sequence).

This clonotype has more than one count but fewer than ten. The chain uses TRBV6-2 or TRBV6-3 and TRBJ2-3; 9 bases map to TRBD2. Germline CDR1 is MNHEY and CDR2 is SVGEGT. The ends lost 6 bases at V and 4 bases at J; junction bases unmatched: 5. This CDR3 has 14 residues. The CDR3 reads CASRRLAVSDTQYF. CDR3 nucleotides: TGTGCCAGCAGGCGACTAGCGGTTTCAGATACGCAGTATTTT.

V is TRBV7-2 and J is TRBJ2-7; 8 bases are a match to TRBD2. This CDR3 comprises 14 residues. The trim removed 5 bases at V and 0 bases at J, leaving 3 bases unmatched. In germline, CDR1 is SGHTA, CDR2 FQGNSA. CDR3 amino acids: CASSVSGGSYEQYF. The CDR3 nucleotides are TGTGCCAGCAGCGTGAGCGGGGGCTCCTACGAGCAGTACTTC.

CDR3 region: CASGGEGELFF. Written as DNA, the CDR3 is TGTGCCAGCGGGGGAGAAGGGGAGCTGTTTTTT. The chain has TRBV7-3 and TRBJ2-2; D is perhaps TRBD1 or TRBD2 (5 bases each). Trimming removed 8 bases from V and 8 bases from J, with 9 bases in between. The length of the CDR3 is 11 residues. CDR1 is SGHTA and CDR2 is FQGTGA in the germline V gene.

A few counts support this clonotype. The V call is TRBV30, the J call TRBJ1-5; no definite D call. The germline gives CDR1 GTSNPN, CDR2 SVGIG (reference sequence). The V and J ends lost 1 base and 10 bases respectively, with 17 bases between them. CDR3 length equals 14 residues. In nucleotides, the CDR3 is TGTGCCTGGAGTGGCCACGGTTCAATAAGCCCCCAGCATTTT. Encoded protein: CAWSGHGSISPQHF.

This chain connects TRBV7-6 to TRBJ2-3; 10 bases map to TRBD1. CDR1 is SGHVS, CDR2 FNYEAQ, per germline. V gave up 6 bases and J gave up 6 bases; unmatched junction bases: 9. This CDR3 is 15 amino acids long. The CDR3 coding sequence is TGTGCCAGCAGACCCGGGACAGGGGTTTGGGATACGCAGTATTTT. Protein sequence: CASRPGTGVWDTQYF.

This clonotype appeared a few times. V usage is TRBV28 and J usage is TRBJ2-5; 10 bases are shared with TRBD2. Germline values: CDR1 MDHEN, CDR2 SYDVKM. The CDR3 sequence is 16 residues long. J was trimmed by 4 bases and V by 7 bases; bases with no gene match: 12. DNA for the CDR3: TGTGCCAGCATGACCAGAAGCGGGGGGGCCCCAGAGACCCAGTACTTC. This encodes CASMTRSGGAPETQYF.